The rows below give T cell receptor beta chains drawn from one sample of a study of blood T cell repertoires in COVID-19. TCRdb keeps only in-frame clones here, not all; method: immunoSEQ multiplex PCR. Altogether over 200,000 clones are present, approximately 88% being singletons, with the ten largest covering about 3.5%. Specimen: PBMCs or T cells enriched from blood (not recorded which). The receptors come from a young woman who had been exposed to COVID-19. The CDR3 runs from the conserved cysteine through the conserved F or W. A D gene is named only where the DNA matches it firmly. Not every row has a clone size; where given, it reads once, few, many or a size class.

cdr3_length	v_call	clone_size	j_call	d_call	cdr3_nt	cdr3_aa
15	TRBV5-1	NA	TRBJ2-5	TRBD2	TGCGCCAGCAGCTTGCAGGCTAGCGGGGGGGAGACCCAGTACTTC	CASSLQASGGETQYF
16	TRBV13	NA	TRBJ2-3	NA	TGTGCCAGCAGCTTAGTAGCAGAAAACTTCACAGATACGCAGTATTTT	CASSLVAENFTDTQYF
17	TRBV28	NA	TRBJ2-1	TRBD2	TGTGCCAGCAGTTCGGGGGCCGGGACTAGCGGTAACAATGAGCAGTTCTTC	CASSSGAGTSGNNEQFF
13	TRBV7-9	NA	TRBJ2-5	NA	TGTGCCAGCAGCGCCGGGGGAGTAGAGACCCAGTACTTC	CASSAGGVETQYF
15	TRBV7-9	NA	TRBJ1-2	NA	TGTGCCAGCAGCGTAGGACAGACTGTTAACTATGGCTACACCTTC	CASSVGQTVNYGYTF
12	TRBV28	NA	TRBJ2-1	TRBD1	TGTGCCACCACAGGAAGGGGGACAGAGGATTTCTTC	CATTGRGTEDFF
18	TRBV11-2	NA	TRBJ2-1	NA	TGTGCCAGCAGTTCCCCCCGGCTGCTGTCGGGAGTGAGGAATGAGCAGTTCTTC	CASSSPRLLSGVRNEQFF
14	TRBV5-1	NA	TRBJ2-3	TRBD1	TGCGCCAGCAGTACAGGGGAACGCACAGATACGCAGTATTTT	CASSTGERTDTQYF
11	TRBV20-1	NA	TRBJ2-5	NA	TGCAGTGCTGGACAGCAAGAGACCCAGTACTTC	CSAGQQETQYF
14	TRBV19	NA	TRBJ1-1	TRBD1	TGTGCCAGTACCAGGGACAGGGGGCTGAATGAAGCTTTCTTT	CASTRDRGLNEAFF
15	TRBV7-3	NA	TRBJ1-6	TRBD1	TGTGCCAGCAGCTTAGGACAGGGGGCGGGTTCACCCCTCCACTTT	CASSLGQGAGSPLHF
17	TRBV7-9	few	TRBJ2-7	TRBD1	TGTGCCAGCAGCGCGCGATCGACAGGGGGTAGTCGCTACGAGCAGTACTTC	CASSARSTGGSRYEQYF
11	TRBV27	NA	TRBJ2-1	NA	TGTGCCAGCACCCTTGGGCATGAGCAGTTCTTC	CASTLGHEQFF
14	TRBV30	NA	TRBJ2-7	NA	TGTGCCTGGGTACCTAACCGACAAGCCTACGAGCAGTACTTC	CAWVPNRQAYEQYF
14	TRBV5-4	NA	TRBJ2-3	NA	TGTGCCAGCAGCTTGGCCGACGGGACAGATACGCAGTATTTT	CASSLADGTDTQYF
14	TRBV5-4	NA	TRBJ2-2	NA	TGTGCCAGCAGCGGAGAGCCGCGGACCGGGGAGCTGTTTTTT	CASSGEPRTGELFF
16	TRBV3-1/TRBV3-2	NA	TRBJ2-2	TRBD2	TGTGCCAGCAGCACGTGGCTAGCGGGTAACACCGGGGAGCTGTTTTTT	CASSTWLAGNTGELFF
15	TRBV2	once	TRBJ1-3	NA	TGTGCCAGCAGTGGATACAGGAGCTCTGGAAACACCATATATTTT	CASSGYRSSGNTIYF
15	TRBV30	NA	TRBJ1-5	NA	TGTGCCTGGAGTGTACCCGGGAGTAGCAATCAGCCCCAGCATTTT	CAWSVPGSSNQPQHF
14	TRBV5-1	NA	TRBJ2-1	TRBD2	TGCGCCAGCAGTCGACTAGCGGGAGGCAATGAGCAGTTCTTC	CASSRLAGGNEQFF
17	TRBV25-1	NA	TRBJ2-1	TRBD1	TGTGCCAGCACCTACGTAGGGACAGGGGGGTCCTACAATGAGCAGTTCTTC	CASTYVGTGGSYNEQFF
20	TRBV3-1/TRBV3-2	NA	TRBJ2-2	TRBD2	TGTGCCAGCAGCCAAGTCTTCCTAGCGGGAGGCCGCAAGAACACCGGGGAGCTGTTTTTT	CASSQVFLAGGRKNTGELFF
16	TRBV10-1	NA	TRBJ2-2	TRBD1	TGCGCCAGCAGTGAGGCAGGGGGAGCGAACACCGGGGAGCTGTTTTTT	CASSEAGGANTGELFF
15	TRBV19	few	TRBJ1-3	NA	TGTGCCAGTAGTACTACAGGGTCTTCTGGAAACACCATATATTTT	CASSTTGSSGNTIYF
15	TRBV6-5	NA	TRBJ2-3	TRBD2	TGTGCCAGCAGTACCGGGACTAGCGCCACAGATACGCAGTATTTT	CASSTGTSATDTQYF
15	TRBV7-2	NA	TRBJ2-1	TRBD1	TGTGCCAGCAGCCCTATCGGACAGGGGGCAGGTGAGCAGTTCTTC	CASSPIGQGAGEQFF
13	TRBV7-9	NA	TRBJ2-7	NA	TGTGCCAGCAGCTTATACGGGGGTGGCGAGCAGTACTTC	CASSLYGGGEQYF
15	TRBV30	NA	TRBJ2-7	TRBD1	TGTGCCTGGAGCCTCCGGGACAGAATTATCTACGAGCAGTACTTC	CAWSLRDRIIYEQYF
16	TRBV19	once	TRBJ1-1	TRBD1	TGTGCCAGTAGTATCACAGGACAGGGGGCCAGCACTGAAGCTTTCTTT	CASSITGQGASTEAFF
14	TRBV5-1	NA	TRBJ2-2	NA	TGCGCCAGCGATAGCGGATTGAACACCGGGGAGCTGTTTTTT	CASDSGLNTGELFF
13	TRBV11-3	NA	TRBJ2-7	NA	TGTGCCAGCAGCTTAGGATTCGGGAACGAGCAGTACTTC	CASSLGFGNEQYF
18	TRBV27	NA	TRBJ1-5	TRBD1	TGTGCCAGCAGTAGGCTGGGACAGGGAGTTACGAGCAATCAGCCCCAGCATTTT	CASSRLGQGVTSNQPQHF
14	TRBV5-1	NA	TRBJ1-1	TRBD1	TGCGCCAGCAGCTGGGACAGGGGGGCCACTGAAGCTTTCTTT	CASSWDRGATEAFF
15	TRBV5-4	NA	TRBJ2-7	NA	TGTGCCAGCAGCTTGGGGACGACAGAAAGGAGCGAGCAGTACTTC	CASSLGTTERSEQYF
15	TRBV28	NA	TRBJ1-5	NA	TGTGCCAGCAGTTTTGCGGGGGGACCGAATCAGCCCCAGCATTTT	CASSFAGGPNQPQHF
13	TRBV6-4	once	TRBJ2-5	NA	TGTGCCAGCAGTGAAGGGGGAGGGGAGACCCAGTACTTC	CASSEGGGETQYF
13	TRBV7-3	once	TRBJ1-2	TRBD1	TGTGCCAGCAGCGAGGGACAGGGATATGGCTACACCTTC	CASSEGQGYGYTF
14	TRBV27	NA	TRBJ1-5	NA	TGTGCCAGCAGTTTAGGACAGTGGGGTCAGCCCCAGCATTTT	CASSLGQWGQPQHF
12	TRBV2	NA	TRBJ2-1	NA	TGTGCCAGCACGGCGGGATTCAATGAGCAGTTCTTC	CASTAGFNEQFF
17	TRBV11-2	few	TRBJ1-3	NA	TGTGCCAGCAGCCGATACACGACAGCCCTCTCTGGAAACACCATATATTTT	CASSRYTTALSGNTIYF
15	TRBV19	NA	TRBJ2-1	NA	TGTGCCAGTAGTATAGCGGCAGGGTCAGGCAATGAGCAGTTCTTC	CASSIAAGSGNEQFF
14	TRBV19	NA	TRBJ2-7	NA	TGTGCCAGTAGTATCAGGGGCAGGGTCCACGAGCAGTACTTC	CASSIRGRVHEQYF
15	TRBV20-1	NA	TRBJ2-7	NA	TGCAGTGCTAGTTACGGGGGACCAATCTCCTACGAGCAGTACTTC	CSASYGGPISYEQYF
14	TRBV11-2	NA	TRBJ1-1	TRBD1	TGTGCCAGCCGACTAACAGGGGTGAACACTGAAGCTTTCTTT	CASRLTGVNTEAFF
14	TRBV3-1/TRBV3-2	NA	TRBJ1-5	NA	TGTGCCAGCAGCCAAGCGCGGAGCAATCAGCCCCAGCATTTT	CASSQARSNQPQHF
13	TRBV18	once	TRBJ1-2	NA	TGTGCCAGCTCACCGAGGGTAGACTATGGCTACACCTTC	CASSPRVDYGYTF
14	TRBV5-1	NA	TRBJ2-2	NA	TGCGCCAGCAGCATGGCTAGCGTCCCCGGGGAGCTGTTTTTT	CASSMASVPGELFF
14	TRBV2	NA	TRBJ1-1	TRBD1	TGTGCCAGCAGTGAAACTGACAGGGGGACTGAAGCTTTCTTT	CASSETDRGTEAFF
16	TRBV6-1	NA	TRBJ1-4	TRBD1	TGTGCCAGCAGTGTAAGGTCTAAAGGGGGCCTCGAAAAACTGTTTTTT	CASSVRSKGGLEKLFF
17	TRBV6-2/TRBV6-3	NA	TRBJ2-7	TRBD2	TGTGCCAGCAGTTACTCCGGTAGCGGGCTGCTACAATACGAGCAGTACTTC	CASSYSGSGLLQYEQYF
16	TRBV7-9	NA	TRBJ1-1	NA	TGTGCCAGCAGTCCGCATGTGGGGCCTTTGAACACTGAAGCTTTCTTT	CASSPHVGPLNTEAFF
15	TRBV11-2	once	TRBJ2-1	NA	TGTGCCAGCAGCTTAGATAAGGGGACCTACAATGAGCAGTTCTTC	CASSLDKGTYNEQFF
17	TRBV4-1	few	TRBJ2-5	TRBD2	TGCGCCAGCAGCCAAGGGGCGACTAGCGGGAGGAGAGAGACCCAGTACTTC	CASSQGATSGRRETQYF
17	TRBV4-2	NA	TRBJ1-3	NA	TGTGCCAGCAGCCCCAGGACAGATCGTGGTGCAGGAAACACCATATATTTT	CASSPRTDRGAGNTIYF
15	TRBV3-1/TRBV3-2	few	TRBJ2-1	NA	TGTGCCAGCAGCCAAGATTTCAGTTCCTACAATGAGCAGTTCTTC	CASSQDFSSYNEQFF